The source of this TCR beta chain is a study of CD8+ T cells in alopecia areata. Study-wide context: Affected scalp percentage set treated patients' severity scores. Study observations and caveats: Under tofacitinib, fewer expanded CD8+ clones appeared among the top 100 scalp clones. Scalp and blood samples kept many expanded lesional clones throughout tofacitinib.

Turning to this clone: Its specificity is unknown.

Between the trimmed V and J ends, which lost 5 bases and 15 bases, there was a span of 18 bases. Germline loops: CDR1 MDHEN, CDR2 SYDVKM. The CDR3 consists of 12 residues. Treatment defined: oral pan-JAK inhibitor, 5-10 mg twice daily. Sequencing relied on a cDNA template that was reverse transcribed from extracted RNA. Clones were sequenced by immunoSEQ multiplex PCR, and TCRdb holds only the in-frame ones, with some missing. The sample includes around 200,000 clones, around 56% seen only once; the top ten take 0.69%. The material was CD4+ T cells sorted from blood, obtained at week 4, from a patient treated with tofacitinib. The chain is built from TRBV28 and TRBJ2-3, with D unresolved. This sequence was found in a human donor with alopecia areata. CDR3 sequence (DNA): TGTGCCAGCAGTCAGAGGAGCCTCCCCTGCTATTTT. Amino acid sequence: CASSQRSLPCYF.